The 10 T cell receptor beta chains below all came from one sample that was sequenced in a study of cytotoxic CD8 clonotypes in ibrutinib-treated CLL. Sequencing was performed with immunoSEQ multiplex PCR; in TCRdb, only in-frame clones are kept and a portion is missing. The table includes 250,000 to 350,000 clones, 65% to 85% detected once. Sequences were derived from PBMCs, sampled at disease progression, from a patient treated with ibrutinib. All receptors derive from a human donor with chronic lymphocytic leukemia.

The chain couples TRBV5-1 to TRBJ2-3; 10 nucleotides agree with TRBD1. The V and J ends lost 4 bases and 4 bases, in that order; junction bases with no gene match: 9. This CDR3 has 16 residues. CDR1 and CDR2 from the germline V gene are SGHRS and YFSETQ. The CDR3 bases are TGCGCCAGCAGCACCCTGACAGGGGGCAAATCAGATACGCAGTATTTT. Translation: CASSTLTGGKSDTQYF. The complete variable domain, with remaining parts taken from reference TRBV5-1 and TRBJ2-3, reads KAGVTQTPRYLIKTRGQQVTLSCSPISGHRSVSWYQQTPGQGLQFLFEYFSETQRNKGNFPGRFSGRQFSNSRSEMNVSTLELGDSALYLCASSTLTGGKSDTQYFGPGTRLTVL.

The CDR3 DNA follows: TGTGCCAGCAGCCGGCGAGCCACCGGGGAGCTGTTTTTT. The encoded protein is CASSRRATGELFF. The chain employs TRBV7-2 and TRBJ2-2; D is ambiguous. Germline V gene lookup returns CDR1 SGHTA and CDR2 FQGNSA. V was clipped by 5 bases and J by 4 bases, with 8 bases between them. The CDR3 extends over 13 amino acids.

The V gene is TRBV19, the J gene TRBJ1-5; D is undetermined. From germline, CDR1 is LNHDA and CDR2 SQIVND (reference sequence). The V and J ends lost 1 base and 0 bases respectively, with 19 bases between them. The CDR3 is made up of 19 amino acids. CDR3 DNA: TGTGCCAGTAGTATAGGAATCCTGCGCAGCAGGTATAGCAATCAGCCCCAGCATTTT. Translating it yields CASSIGILRSRYSNQPQHF.

The V call is TRBV2, the J call TRBJ2-6; the D gene is possibly TRBD1 (5 bases). The V end lost 4 bases, the J end lost 3 bases, and 7 bases lay between the germline ends. The CDR3 runs 14 residues. From germline, CDR1 is SNHLY and CDR2 FYNNEI. The CDR3 DNA reads TGTGCCAGCAGTGTCAGGGATGGGGCCAACGTCCTGACTTTC. Translating gives CASSVRDGANVLTF.

In DNA, the CDR3 is TGTGCCAGCAGTGCGACAGGGACCCCAGGTCATGAGCAGTTCTTC. Translation gives CASSATGTPGHEQFF. The chain has TRBV6-4 and TRBJ2-1, with 7 bases lining up with TRBD1. This CDR3 region has 15 residues. V lost 4 bases, J lost 8 bases, and 11 bases stayed unmatched. Germline V lookup: CDR1 MRHNA, CDR2 SNTAGT.

This clone was counted only a few times. This chain links TRBV4-3 with TRBJ2-2; 7 bases match TRBD2. The CDR3 runs to 16 residues. V trimming: 1 base; J trimming: 9 bases; junction bases outside the gene matches: 11. Germline CDR1 and CDR2: LGHNA and YSLEER. CDR3 nucleotide sequence: TGCGCCAGCAGCCAAGGACGGACTAGGGCGAACCGGGAGCTGTTTTTT. It translates to CASSQGRTRANRELFF.

The chain is built from TRBV29-1 and TRBJ1-3; no clear D. Germline V gene data show CDR1 as SQVTM and CDR2 as ANQGSEA. The CDR3 spans 11 residues. Trimming removed 4 bases at V and 4 bases at J, with 5 bases between. The CDR3 coding sequence is TGCAGCGTTGCTCAGGGAAACACCATATATTTT. It codes for CSVAQGNTIYF.

The V and J genes are TRBV11-3 and TRBJ2-7; weak D call: TRBD1 (7 bases). V lost 5 bases to trimming and J lost 1 base, with 15 bases between them. Germline V gives CDR1 SGHNT, CDR2 YENEEA. The CDR3 contains 15 residues. This chain's CDR3 is CASSRGPGGSYEQYF. The CDR3 coding sequence is TGTGCCAGCAGCCGGGGGCCAGGGGGTTCCTACGAGCAGTACTTC.

The rearrangement links TRBV7-6 to TRBJ2-3; 11 positions agree with TRBD2. This CDR3 region has 14 residues. Germline assignment: CDR1 SGHVS and CDR2 FNYEAQ. V lost 5 bases, J lost 6 bases, and 4 bases stayed unmatched. Here the CDR3 reads CASSATSGSDTQYF. The CDR3 DNA reads as TGTGCCAGCAGCGCCACTAGCGGGAGCGATACGCAGTATTTT.

The gene calls are TRBV7-9 and TRBJ2-7, with D perhaps matching TRBD1 (6 bases). Deletions cut 5 bases from V and 0 bases from J, with 11 bases between. Germline-derived CDR1 and CDR2 are SEHNR and FQNEAQ (reference sequence). This CDR3 is 14 amino acids long. The CDR3: CASSETGSSYEQYF. The CDR3 DNA is TGTGCCAGCAGCGAAACAGGGAGCTCCTACGAGCAGTACTTC.